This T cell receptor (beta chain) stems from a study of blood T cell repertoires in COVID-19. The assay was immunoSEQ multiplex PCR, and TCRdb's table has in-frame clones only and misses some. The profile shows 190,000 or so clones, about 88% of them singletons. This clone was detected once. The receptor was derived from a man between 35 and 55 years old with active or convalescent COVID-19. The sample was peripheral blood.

CDR3 nucleotides: TGTGCCTGGAGTCCACAGGGGGCAGGATCACCCCTCCACTTT. As protein: CAWSPQGAGSPLHF. The chain uses TRBV30 and TRBJ1-6; 9 nucleotides match TRBD1. V was clipped by 2 bases and J by 10 bases; unmatched bases: 6. CDR1 and CDR2 from the germline V gene are GTSNPN and SVGIG (reference sequence). The CDR3 contains 14 residues.